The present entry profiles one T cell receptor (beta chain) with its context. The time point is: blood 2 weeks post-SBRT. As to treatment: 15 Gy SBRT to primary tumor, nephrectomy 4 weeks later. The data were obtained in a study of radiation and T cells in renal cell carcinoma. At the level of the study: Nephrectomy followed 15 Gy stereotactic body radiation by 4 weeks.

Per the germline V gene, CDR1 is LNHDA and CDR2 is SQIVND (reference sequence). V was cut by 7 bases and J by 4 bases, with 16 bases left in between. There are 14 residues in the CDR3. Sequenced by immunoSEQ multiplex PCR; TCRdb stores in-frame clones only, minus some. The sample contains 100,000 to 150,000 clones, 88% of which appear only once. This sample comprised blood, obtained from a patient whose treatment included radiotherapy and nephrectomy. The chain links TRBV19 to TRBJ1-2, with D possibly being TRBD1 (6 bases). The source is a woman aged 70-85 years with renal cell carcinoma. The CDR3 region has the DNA TGTGCCAGTACCTGGGACAATGATCCCTATGGCTACACCTTC. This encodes CASTWDNDPYGYTF.